This TCR beta chain was found in a study of blood T cell repertoires in COVID-19. In the source study's methods: Amplification with reference gene primers provided the estimates of nucleated cell counts. Produced via immunoSEQ multiplex PCR; TCRdb's table is partial and in-frame only. The DNA was the basis for D and trimming; V, J and clone size are from that table. The sample has roughly 180,000 clones; 94% are singletons. This clone was observed a handful of times. The specimen was peripheral blood. This TCR derives from a man aged 30 to 45 with COVID-19, enrolled during active disease.

CDR3 sequence: CRTGQASDGYTF. CDR3 sequence (DNA): TGCCGGACAGGCCAAGCGTCGGATGGCTACACCTTC. The chain carries TRBV21-1 and TRBJ1-2; the table's D gene call, TRBD1, was not cross checked with the DNA. TRBV21-1 has pseudogene status. This CDR3 is 12 amino acids long.